These 11 T cell receptor beta chains share one sample of origin, sequenced in a study of patients and donors after allogeneic stem cell transplantation. TCRdb called the RT-PCR reads again in MiXCR, with one record for every CDR3 protein. Of approximately 160,000 distinct CDR3 sequences in the sample, nearly 25% are singletons; the top ten hold 26%. Source material: blood, either unsorted or a sorted T cell fraction (not recorded which). The receptors originated from a human donor who was either an allogeneic HSCT recipient or a stem cell or donor lymphocyte infusion donor (not recorded which). It is not recorded whose cells these are; they may come from a transplant donor.

The V gene is TRBV7-9, the J gene TRBJ2-5; D is perhaps TRBD1 (5 bases). In germline, CDR1 is SEHNR, CDR2 FQNEAQ (reference sequence). V lost 0 bases and J 1 base, leaving 9 bases between the germline ends. The CDR3 has 15 residues. DNA for the CDR3: TGTGCCAGCAGCTTAGCACCTCAGGGCCAAGAGACCCAGTACTTC. This encodes CASSLAPQGQETQYF.

The chain carries TRBV7-2 and TRBJ2-3; D not resolved. The CDR3 runs 13 residues. Germline V gene sequence: CDR1 SGHTA, CDR2 FQGNSA. V was clipped by 3 bases and J by 2 bases, with 6 bases between them. DNA for the CDR3: TGTGCCAGCAGCTTTGAATACACAGATACGCAGTATTTT. It codes for CASSFEYTDTQYF.

J is TRBJ2-3 and V is TRBV20-1, with a possible D match to TRBD1 (6 bases). The CDR3 extends over 13 amino acids. Germline loops: CDR1 DFQATT, CDR2 SNEGSKA (reference sequence). The V end lost 0 bases, the J end lost 5 bases, and 9 bases lay between the germline ends. In DNA, the CDR3 is TGCAGTGCTAGAGATGGGGGCGAAGATACGCAGTATTTT. It yields the protein CSARDGGEDTQYF.

The chain has TRBV18 and TRBJ1-1; D gene uncertain. Per the germline V gene, CDR1 is KGHSH and CDR2 is LQKENI. This CDR3 contains 13 residues. V was trimmed by 1 base and J by 1 base, leaving 4 bases between them. The CDR3 sequence: CASSPQENTEAFF. In DNA, the CDR3 is TGTGCCAGCTCACCACAGGAGAACACTGAAGCTTTCTTT.

Concerning this clonotype: Given a much more abundant clone one base away, this may be a read error. The chain combines TRBV20-1 with TRBJ1-2; no definite D call. Germline CDR1 reads DFQATT; CDR2 reads SNEGSKA (reference sequence). The CDR3 consists of 11 residues. The CDR3 DNA reads TGCAGTGCTACAGGCGACTATGGCTACATCTTC. Its protein product is CSATGDYGYIF.

This chain connects TRBV10-3 to TRBJ2-6; the match to TRBD2 covers 8 bases. The CDR3 contains 15 residues. The junction had 7 bases not matched to a gene; V was cut back by 10 bases and J by 2 bases. The V gene's germline CDR1 is ENHRY and CDR2 SYGVKD. CDR3: CATGGPYPGANVLTF. The CDR3 nucleotides are TGTGCCACGGGGGGGCCTTACCCTGGGGCCAACGTCCTGACTTTC.

The chain joins TRBV29-1 to TRBJ1-2; D is perhaps TRBD1 (5 bases). V lost 7 bases, J lost 4 bases, and 19 bases lay in between. Per germline, CDR1 SQVTM and CDR2 ANQGSEA. CDR3 length: 14 residues. CDR3 region: CSAWTPVRVYGYTF. The CDR3 nucleotides read TGCAGCGCGTGGACACCCGTTCGGGTCTATGGCTACACCTTC.

CDR3: CASSFAAYDRVGYTF. The DNA for the CDR3 is TGTGCCAGCAGCTTTGCCGCGTACGACAGGGTTGGCTACACCTTC. The rearrangement links TRBV11-2 to TRBJ1-2; TRBD1 matches at 7 bases. This CDR3 region has 15 residues. V lost 3 bases, J lost 7 bases, and 11 bases stayed unmatched. Germline V lookup: CDR1 SGHAT, CDR2 FQNNGV.

This clonotype has a handful of counts. The CDR3 sequence is CASSLDSPAKYF. CDR3 nucleotides: TGTGCCAGCAGCTTAGATTCCCCGGCTAAGTACTTC. The rearrangement uses TRBV11-3 and TRBJ2-7; D gene unclear. Germline V lookup: CDR1 SGHNT, CDR2 YENEEA. The CDR3 spans 12 residues. Trimming cost V 0 bases and J 11 bases, with 11 bases left between them.

This clonotype was detected ten times or more. This chain connects TRBV5-1 to TRBJ1-1; 7 nucleotides agree with TRBD1. There are 15 residues in the CDR3. V lost 1 base and J lost 0; bases outside the gene matches: 3. The germline V gene has CDR1 SGHRS and CDR2 YFSETQ. CDR3 DNA: TGCGCCAGCAGCTTGTCGGGACAGATGAACACTGAAGCTTTCTTT. It encodes CASSLSGQMNTEAFF. Filled out from reference TRBV5-1 and TRBJ1-1, the complete variable domain reads KAGVTQTPRYLIKTRGQQVTLSCSPISGHRSVSWYQQTPGQGLQFLFEYFSETQRNKGNFPGRFSGRQFSNSRSEMNVSTLELGDSALYLCASSLSGQMNTEAFFGQGTRLTVV.

This chain links TRBV25-1 with TRBJ1-2, with TRBD1 as a possible D gene (5 bases). The CDR3 consists of 15 residues. The V and J ends lost 6 bases and 1 base respectively, with 15 bases between them. Germline V gives CDR1 MGHDK, CDR2 SYGVNS. The DNA of the CDR3 is TGTGCCAGCAGATCCGAGCGGGACGTTAACTATGGCTACACCTTC. Protein product: CASRSERDVNYGYTF.